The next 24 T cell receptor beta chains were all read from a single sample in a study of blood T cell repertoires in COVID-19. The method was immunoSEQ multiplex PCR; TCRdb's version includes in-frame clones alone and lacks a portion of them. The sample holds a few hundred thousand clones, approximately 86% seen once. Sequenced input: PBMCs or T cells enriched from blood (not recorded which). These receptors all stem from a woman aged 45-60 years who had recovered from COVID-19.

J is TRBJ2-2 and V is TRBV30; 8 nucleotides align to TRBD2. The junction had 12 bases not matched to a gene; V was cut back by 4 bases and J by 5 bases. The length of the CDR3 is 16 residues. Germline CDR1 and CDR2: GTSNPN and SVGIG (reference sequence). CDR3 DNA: TGTGCCTGGACCCGTATGAGCGGGAGCGGTACCGGGGAGCTGTTTTTT. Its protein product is CAWTRMSGSGTGELFF.

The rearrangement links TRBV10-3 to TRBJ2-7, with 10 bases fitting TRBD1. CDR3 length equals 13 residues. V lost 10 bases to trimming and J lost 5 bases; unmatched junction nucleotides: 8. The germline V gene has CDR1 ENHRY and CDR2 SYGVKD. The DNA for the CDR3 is TGTGCCACTAGAGACAGGGGGCTGCACGAGCAGTACTTC. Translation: CATRDRGLHEQYF.

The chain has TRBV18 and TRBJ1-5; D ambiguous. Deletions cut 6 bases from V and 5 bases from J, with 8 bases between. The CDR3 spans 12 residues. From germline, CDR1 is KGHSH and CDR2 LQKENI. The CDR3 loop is CASSGFDQPQHF. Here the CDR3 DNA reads TGTGCCAGCTCTGGCTTCGATCAGCCCCAGCATTTT.

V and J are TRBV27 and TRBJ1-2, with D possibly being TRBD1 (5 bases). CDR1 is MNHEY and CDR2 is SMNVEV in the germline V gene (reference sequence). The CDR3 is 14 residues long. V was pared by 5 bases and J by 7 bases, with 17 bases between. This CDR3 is CASSPVDSSGGYTF. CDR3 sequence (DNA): TGTGCCAGCAGTCCTGTAGACAGTTCAGGTGGCTACACCTTC.

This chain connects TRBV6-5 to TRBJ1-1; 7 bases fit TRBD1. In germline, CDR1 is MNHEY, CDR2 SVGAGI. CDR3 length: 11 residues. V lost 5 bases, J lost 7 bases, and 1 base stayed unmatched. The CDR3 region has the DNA TGTGCCAGCAGTCCAGGGGGTGAAGCTTTCTTT. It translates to CASSPGGEAFF.

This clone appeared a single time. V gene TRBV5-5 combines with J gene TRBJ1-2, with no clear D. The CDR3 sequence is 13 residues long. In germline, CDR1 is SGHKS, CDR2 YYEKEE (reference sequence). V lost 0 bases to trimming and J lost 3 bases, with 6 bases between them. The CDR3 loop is CASSLDGDYGYTF. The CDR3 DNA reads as TGTGCCAGCAGCTTGGATGGAGACTATGGCTACACCTTC. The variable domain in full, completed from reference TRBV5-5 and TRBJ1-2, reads DAGVTQSPTHLIKTRGQQVTLRCSPISGHKSVSWYQQVLGQGPQFIFQYYEKEERGRGNFPDRFSARQFPNYSSELNVNALLLGDSALYLCASSLDGDYGYTFGSGTRLTVV.

CDR3 sequence (DNA): TGTGCCAGCTCACGAGACAGGGGAGCAAACACTGAAGCTTTCTTT. Its protein product is CASSRDRGANTEAFF. The chain is built from TRBV18 and TRBJ1-1, with 8 bases fitting TRBD1. CDR1 and CDR2 from the germline V gene are KGHSH and LQKENI. The junction had 6 bases not matched to a gene; V was cut back by 4 bases and J by 2 bases. There are 15 residues in the CDR3.

CDR3 nucleotides: TGTGCCACCAGTGAAAAGGGACTAGGTATATCCGAGCAGTTCTTC. This gives the protein CATSEKGLGISEQFF. The genes are TRBV24-1 and TRBJ2-1, with 8 positions matching TRBD2. The CDR3 is made up of 15 amino acids. Trimming took 4 bases from V and 10 from J; bases not matched to a gene: 11. The germline gives CDR1 KGHDR, CDR2 SFDVKD.

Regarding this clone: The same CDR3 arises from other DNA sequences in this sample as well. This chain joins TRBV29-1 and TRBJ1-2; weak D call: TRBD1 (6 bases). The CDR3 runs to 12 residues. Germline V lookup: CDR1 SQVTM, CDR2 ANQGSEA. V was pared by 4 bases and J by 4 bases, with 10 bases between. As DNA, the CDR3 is TGCAGCGTTGTAACAGGGTCCTATGGCTACACCTTC. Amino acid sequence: CSVVTGSYGYTF.

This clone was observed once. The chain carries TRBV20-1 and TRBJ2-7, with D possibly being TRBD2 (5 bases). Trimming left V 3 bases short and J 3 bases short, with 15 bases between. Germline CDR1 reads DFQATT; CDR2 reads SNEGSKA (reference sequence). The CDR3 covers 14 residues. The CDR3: CSASRVGIYYEQYF. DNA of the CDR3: TGCAGTGCTAGTAGGGTCGGGATATACTACGAGCAGTACTTC.

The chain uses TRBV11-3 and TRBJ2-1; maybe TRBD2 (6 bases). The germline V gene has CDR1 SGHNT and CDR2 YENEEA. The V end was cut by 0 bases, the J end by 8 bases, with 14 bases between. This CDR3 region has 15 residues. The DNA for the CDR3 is TGTGCCAGCAGCTTAGATCAACGGGAGCGCGATGAGCAGTTCTTC. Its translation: CASSLDQRERDEQFF.

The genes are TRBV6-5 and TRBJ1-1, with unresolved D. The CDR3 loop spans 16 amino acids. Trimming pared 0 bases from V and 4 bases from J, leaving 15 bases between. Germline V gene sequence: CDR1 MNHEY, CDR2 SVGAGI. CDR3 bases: TGTGCCAGCAGTTACTCGAGTCGAGGTGGTTCCACTGAAGCTTTCTTT. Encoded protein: CASSYSSRGGSTEAFF.

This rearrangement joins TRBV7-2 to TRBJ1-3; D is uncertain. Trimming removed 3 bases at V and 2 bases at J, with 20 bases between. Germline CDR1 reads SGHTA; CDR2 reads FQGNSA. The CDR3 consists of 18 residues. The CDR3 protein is CASSFYSRGSPTGNTIYF. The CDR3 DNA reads TGTGCCAGCAGCTTCTATTCCCGCGGCAGCCCTACTGGAAACACCATATATTTT.

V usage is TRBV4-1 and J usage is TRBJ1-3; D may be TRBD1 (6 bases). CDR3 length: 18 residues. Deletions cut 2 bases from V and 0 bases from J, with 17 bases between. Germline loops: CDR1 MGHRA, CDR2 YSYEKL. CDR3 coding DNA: TGCGCCAGCAGCCAATATATAGGACAGTTTTTCTCTGGAAACACCATATATTTT. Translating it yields CASSQYIGQFFSGNTIYF.

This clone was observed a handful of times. In nucleotides, the CDR3 is TGTGCCAGCAGCTTAACTAGCGCGTTTTACGAGCAGTACTTC. Its translation is CASSLTSAFYEQYF. V gene TRBV7-9 combines with J gene TRBJ2-7; TRBD2 matches at 7 bases. V lost 2 bases, J lost 4 bases, and 5 bases stayed unmatched. This CDR3 is built from 14 residues. Germline V lookup: CDR1 SEHNR, CDR2 FQNEAQ (reference sequence).

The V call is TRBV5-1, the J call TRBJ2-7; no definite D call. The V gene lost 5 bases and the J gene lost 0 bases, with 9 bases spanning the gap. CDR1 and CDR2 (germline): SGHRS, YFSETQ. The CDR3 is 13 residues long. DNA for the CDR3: TGCGCCAGCAGACTCGAGCCCTCCTACGAGCAGTACTTC. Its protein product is CASRLEPSYEQYF.

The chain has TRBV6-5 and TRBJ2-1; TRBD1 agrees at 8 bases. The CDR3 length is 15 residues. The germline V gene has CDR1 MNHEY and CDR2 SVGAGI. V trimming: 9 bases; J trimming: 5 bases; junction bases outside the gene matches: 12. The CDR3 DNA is TGTGCCAGAGAGGTGGACAGGGAATACAACAATGAGCAGTTCTTC. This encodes CAREVDREYNNEQFF.

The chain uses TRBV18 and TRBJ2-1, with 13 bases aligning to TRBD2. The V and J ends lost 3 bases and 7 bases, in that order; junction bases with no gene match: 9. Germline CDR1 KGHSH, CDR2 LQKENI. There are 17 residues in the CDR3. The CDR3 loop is CASSPGLAGVGVNEQFF. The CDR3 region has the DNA TGTGCCAGCTCACCCGGACTAGCGGGAGTGGGAGTGAATGAGCAGTTCTTC. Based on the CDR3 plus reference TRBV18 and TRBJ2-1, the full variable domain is NAGVMQNPRHLVRRRGQEARLRCSPMKGHSHVYWYRQLPEEGLKFMVYLQKENIIDESGMPKERFSAEFPKEGPSILRIQQVVRGDSAAYFCASSPGLAGVGVNEQFFGPGTRLTVL.

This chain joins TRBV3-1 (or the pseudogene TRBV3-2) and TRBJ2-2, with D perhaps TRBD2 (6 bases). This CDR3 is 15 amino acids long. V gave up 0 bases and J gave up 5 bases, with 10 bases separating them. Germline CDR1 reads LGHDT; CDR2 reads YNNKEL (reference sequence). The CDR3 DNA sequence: TGTGCCAGCAGCCAAGAAGCTAGCGATACCGGGGAGCTGTTTTTT. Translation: CASSQEASDTGELFF.

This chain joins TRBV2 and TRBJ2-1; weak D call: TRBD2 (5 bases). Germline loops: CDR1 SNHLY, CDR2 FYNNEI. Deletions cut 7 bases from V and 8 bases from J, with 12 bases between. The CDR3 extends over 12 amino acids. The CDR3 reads CASTTFGDEQFF. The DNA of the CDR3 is TGTGCCAGCACCACATTCGGGGATGAGCAGTTCTTC.

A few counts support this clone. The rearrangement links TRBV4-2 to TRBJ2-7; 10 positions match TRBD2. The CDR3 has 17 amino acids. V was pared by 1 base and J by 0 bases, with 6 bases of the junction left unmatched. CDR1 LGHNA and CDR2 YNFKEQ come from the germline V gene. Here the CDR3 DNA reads TGTGCCAGCAGCCAAGCTCGGCTAGCGGGAGTCTCCTACGAGCAGTACTTC. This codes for CASSQARLAGVSYEQYF.

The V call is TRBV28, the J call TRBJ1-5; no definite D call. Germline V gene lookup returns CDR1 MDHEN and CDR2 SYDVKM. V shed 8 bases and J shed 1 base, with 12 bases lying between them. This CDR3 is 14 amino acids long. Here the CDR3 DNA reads TGTGCCAGCTCACTTTTCAGGAGCAATCAGCCCCAGCATTTT. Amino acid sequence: CASSLFRSNQPQHF.

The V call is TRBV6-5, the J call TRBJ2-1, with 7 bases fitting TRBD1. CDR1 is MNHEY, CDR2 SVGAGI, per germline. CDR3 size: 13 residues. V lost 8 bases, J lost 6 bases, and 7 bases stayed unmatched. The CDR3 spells CASSKGAVNEQFF. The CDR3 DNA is TGTGCCAGCTCGAAGGGGGCGGTCAATGAGCAGTTCTTC.

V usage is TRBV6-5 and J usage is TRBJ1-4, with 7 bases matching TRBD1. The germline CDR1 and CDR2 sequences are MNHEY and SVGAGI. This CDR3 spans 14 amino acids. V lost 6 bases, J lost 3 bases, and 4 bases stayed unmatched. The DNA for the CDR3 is TGTGCCAGCAGCCGACAGGGATCTAATGAAAAACTGTTTTTT. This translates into CASSRQGSNEKLFF.